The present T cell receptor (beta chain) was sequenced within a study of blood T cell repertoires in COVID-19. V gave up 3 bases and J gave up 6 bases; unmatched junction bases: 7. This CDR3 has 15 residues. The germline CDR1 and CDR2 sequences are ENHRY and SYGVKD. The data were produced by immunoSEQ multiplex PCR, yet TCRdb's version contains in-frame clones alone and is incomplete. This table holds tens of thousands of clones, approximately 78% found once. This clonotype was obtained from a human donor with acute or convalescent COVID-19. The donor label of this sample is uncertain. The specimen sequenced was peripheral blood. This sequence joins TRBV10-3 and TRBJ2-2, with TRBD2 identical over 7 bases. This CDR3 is CAISDGGRRAGELFF. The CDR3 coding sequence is TGTGCCATCAGTGACGGCGGGAGAAGAGCCGGGGAGCTGTTTTTT.